One sample yielded the 15 T cell receptor beta chains listed below, sequenced in a study of blood T cell repertoires in COVID-19. Profiling relied on immunoSEQ multiplex PCR, and the TCRdb table lists in-frame clones only, not all of them. This sample has about 160,000 clones, with around 75% found just once. Sequenced material: peripheral blood. Receptors were obtained from a woman older than 75 with acute or convalescent COVID-19.

V gene TRBV9 combines with J gene TRBJ1-3; D gene ambiguous. V dropped 3 bases and J dropped 0 bases, with 10 bases sitting between them. Germline assignment: CDR1 SGDLS and CDR2 YYNGEE. The CDR3 contains 15 residues. The CDR3 sequence is CASSGAISSGNTIYF. CDR3 sequence (DNA): TGTGCCAGCAGCGGAGCGATAAGCTCTGGAAACACCATATATTTT.

The chain combines TRBV5-6 with TRBJ1-2, with D possibly being TRBD1 (5 bases). The CDR3 totals 17 residues. CDR1 is SGHDT and CDR2 is YYEEEE in the germline V gene. The V gene lost 0 bases and the J gene lost 1 base, with 16 bases spanning the gap. CDR3 residues: CASSLEVGQGLNYGYTF. The CDR3 nucleotides read TGTGCCAGCAGCTTGGAAGTAGGGCAGGGTCTTAACTATGGCTACACCTTC.

The chain recombines TRBV3-1 (or the pseudogene TRBV3-2) with TRBJ1-1; possible D gene TRBD1, 5 bases. CDR3 length: 14 residues. Trimming took 0 bases from V and 6 from J, leaving 11 bases between them. Germline V lookup: CDR1 LGHDT, CDR2 YNNKEL (reference sequence). CDR3: CASSQDKTGAEAFF. CDR3 nucleotide sequence: TGTGCCAGCAGCCAAGATAAGACGGGGGCTGAAGCTTTCTTT.

The chain carries TRBV4-2 and TRBJ1-5, with D perhaps TRBD1 (6 bases). Germline V gene data show CDR1 as LGHNA and CDR2 as YNFKEQ. The CDR3 is 16 residues long. The germline V and J ends were trimmed by 8 bases and 0 bases, with 17 bases remaining between them. The CDR3: CASGNLYRDSNQPQHF. In DNA form, the CDR3 reads TGTGCCAGCGGCAACCTCTACAGGGATAGCAATCAGCCCCAGCATTTT.

V is TRBV29-1 and J is TRBJ2-3; TRBD2 agrees at 9 bases. After removal of 4 bases from V and 0 bases from J, the junction contained 5 bases not matched to a gene. This CDR3 region has 15 residues. The V gene's germline CDR1 is SQVTM and CDR2 ANQGSEA. The CDR3 loop is CSVVLLAGSTDTQYF. As DNA, the CDR3 is TGCAGCGTTGTTTTACTAGCGGGTAGCACAGATACGCAGTATTTT.

The chain has TRBV20-1 and TRBJ1-2, with TRBD1 matching over 8 bases. The ends lost 5 bases at V and 8 bases at J; junction bases unmatched: 4. From germline, CDR1 is DFQATT and CDR2 SNEGSKA (reference sequence). The CDR3 runs 11 residues. As DNA, the CDR3 is TGCAGTGCTCGGACAGGGCGCGGCTACACCTTC. Its translation is CSARTGRGYTF.

J is TRBJ2-7 and V is TRBV14; 7 nucleotides line up with TRBD1. Germline-derived CDR1 and CDR2 are SGHDN and FVKESK. V shed 4 bases and J 3 bases; nucleotides not matched to a gene: 9. CDR3 size: 15 residues. CDR3 loop: CASSLRQGAFYEQYF. The CDR3 DNA is TGTGCCAGCAGCCTCCGACAGGGAGCTTTCTACGAGCAGTACTTC.

The chain employs TRBV27 and TRBJ2-7; 9 positions match TRBD2. From germline, CDR1 is MNHEY and CDR2 SMNVEV (reference sequence). J gave up 4 bases and V 2 bases, and 3 bases lay outside the gene matches. The CDR3 loop spans 14 amino acids. CDR3 sequence (DNA): TGTGCCAGCAGTTTAGCGGGAGGGAGATACGAGCAGTACTTC. Translated: CASSLAGGRYEQYF.

This clone was recorded once. CDR3 nucleotides: TGTGCCAGCAGTGAAGCCGGGGGGGAGCAGTACTTC. The encoded protein is CASSEAGGEQYF. The rearrangement links TRBV6-1 to TRBJ2-7; 7 bases map to TRBD2. The CDR3 has 12 amino acids. CDR1 MNHNS and CDR2 SASEGT come from the germline V gene. V was pared by 0 bases and J by 7 bases, with 0 bases of the junction left unmatched.

The genes are TRBV19 and TRBJ2-3; no clear D. Deletions cut 5 bases from V and 4 bases from J, with 16 bases between. CDR1 and CDR2 (germline): LNHDA, SQIVND (reference sequence). This CDR3 contains 15 residues. The CDR3 DNA reads as TGTGCCAGTAGTCATATCTCCTATGGGCCAGATACGCAGTATTTT. This encodes CASSHISYGPDTQYF.

The chain has TRBV2 and TRBJ2-7; 7 bases are shared with TRBD2. The CDR3 sequence is 13 residues long. CDR1 is SNHLY and CDR2 is FYNNEI in the germline V gene. V lost 8 bases to trimming and J lost 8 bases; unmatched junction nucleotides: 12. Written as DNA, the CDR3 is TGTGCCAGCGAGGCGGGGGATCGCGTCAAGCAGTACTTC. This encodes CASEAGDRVKQYF.

The rearrangement links TRBV28 to TRBJ1-4, with TRBD1 matching over 10 bases. With V trimmed by 7 bases and J by 6 bases, 8 bases remained unmatched. Germline V CDR1 and CDR2: MDHEN, SYDVKM. The CDR3 spans 15 residues. CDR3 DNA sequence: TGTGCCAGCATCCCCGCCGGGACAGGGGATGAAAAACTGTTTTTT. Translating gives CASIPAGTGDEKLFF.

This chain connects TRBV13 to TRBJ1-6; no clear D gene. The CDR3 loop spans 17 amino acids. Germline V CDR1 and CDR2: PRHDT, FYEKMQ (reference sequence). The V gene lost 0 bases and the J gene lost 0 bases, with 9 bases spanning the gap. CDR3 nucleotide sequence: TGTGCCAGCAGCTTAGGTGGGAGGAGCTCCTATAATTCACCCCTCCACTTT. Translating it yields CASSLGGRSSYNSPLHF.

The DNA for the CDR3 is TGCGCCAGCAGCCAGCCGGGGAAATCCCATTCACCCCTCCACTTT. This gives the protein CASSQPGKSHSPLHF. The V and J genes are TRBV4-1 and TRBJ1-6; D is undetermined. Germline V lookup: CDR1 MGHRA, CDR2 YSYEKL. The CDR3 has 15 residues. V was shortened by 3 bases and J by 8 bases, with 14 bases between the two germline ends.

The chain is built from TRBV19 and TRBJ1-5, with D tentatively TRBD1 (5 bases). This CDR3 comprises 16 residues. Germline CDR1 and CDR2: LNHDA and SQIVND (reference sequence). The V and J ends lost 7 bases and 2 bases respectively, with 18 bases between them. CDR3 DNA: TGTGCCAGTAAGACCCCGACATGGGGCGGCAATCAGCCCCAGCATTTT. This sequence encodes CASKTPTWGGNQPQHF.